The 5 T cell receptor beta chains below all came from one sample that was sequenced in a study of TIL therapy for anti-PD-1-resistant metastatic lung cancer. Noted time point: pre-treatment sample, taken before nivolumab and TIL therapy. This was the immunoSEQ v3 assay. The protocol was immunoSEQ multiplex PCR, while the TCRdb copy is restricted to in-frame clones and leaves out a portion. The sample shows 50,000 to 70,000 clones, under 75% of them seen only once. The specimen comprised blood, sampled at baseline. Every receptor here comes from a person between 25 and 79 years old with non-small cell lung cancer.

J is TRBJ2-3 and V is TRBV9; D uncertain. The CDR3 contains 15 residues. V was trimmed by 4 bases and J by 1 base, leaving 13 bases between them. CDR1 SGDLS and CDR2 YYNGEE come from the germline V gene. The CDR3 loop is CASSPDGRGTDTQYF. The CDR3 DNA is TGTGCCAGCAGCCCGGACGGAAGAGGCACAGATACGCAGTATTTT.

This chain connects TRBV7-2 to TRBJ2-7; 9 bases align to TRBD2. There are 16 residues in the CDR3. V lost 6 bases to trimming and J lost 0 bases; unmatched junction nucleotides: 9. Germline V lookup: CDR1 SGHTA, CDR2 FQGNSA. Here the CDR3 DNA reads TGTGCCAGCAGTTTAAGACTAGCGGCAAACTCCTACGAGCAGTACTTC. Translated, it gives CASSLRLAANSYEQYF.

This clone was counted between two and nine times. The chain joins TRBV7-6 to TRBJ1-1; D remains ambiguous. V was pared by 2 bases and J by 4 bases, with 17 bases between. CDR1 and CDR2 (germline): SGHVS, FNYEAQ. The CDR3 runs to 16 residues. The CDR3 DNA reads as TGTGCCAGCAGCTTATACCCACCCGCTGATGGCACTGAAGCTTTCTTT. Translating it yields CASSLYPPADGTEAFF.

V gene TRBV15 combines with J gene TRBJ1-5; D gene uncertain. Trimming shortened V by 1 base and J by 1 base, and 11 bases separated the two germline ends. Germline values: CDR1 LNHNV, CDR2 YYDKDF (reference sequence). CDR3 length: 16 amino acids. The CDR3 region has the DNA TGTGCCACCAGCAGAGTAGGGTTTGACAGCAATCAGCCCCAGCATTTT. Protein: CATSRVGFDSNQPQHF.

V usage is TRBV28 and J usage is TRBJ1-6, with TRBD1 identical over 11 bases. CDR3 length equals 16 residues. V trimming: 2 bases; J trimming: 4 bases; junction bases outside the gene matches: 1. Germline lookup yields CDR1 MDHEN and CDR2 SYDVKM. The chain's CDR3 is CASSLGTGGYNSPLHF. CDR3 nucleotides: TGTGCCAGCAGTTTAGGGACAGGGGGGTATAATTCACCCCTCCACTTT.